The 17 T cell receptor beta chains presented below share a single source sample, sequenced in a study of post-analysis software for immune sequencing data. Overall study findings and caveats: Compared with controls, patients had more of five TRBV segments, including TRBV5-6, TRBV5-1 and TRBV20-1.

Their antigen targets remain unknown. The TCR beta cDNA libraries contained unique molecular identifiers. Via MiXCR, TCRdb re-called the PCR reads, giving one row per CDR3 protein. Seen here are approximately 770,000 distinct CDR3 sequences, more than 45% observed once, and the top ten hold 4.9%. What was sequenced was blood. Receptors were obtained from a girl aged 5 to 17 with multiple sclerosis.

The V and J genes are TRBV9 and TRBJ2-4; 7 nucleotides align to TRBD2. The DNA end is a closer match to TRBJ2-7, so the J assignment may be wrong. The germline CDR1 and CDR2 sequences are SGDLS and YYNGEE. This CDR3 is built from 15 residues. For the CDR3, the DNA is TGTGCCAGCAGCGACCGCCTCGGCGGGAGCAGCGAGCAGTACTTC. Residues: CASSDRLGGSSEQYF.

The sample holds one count of this clonotype. J is TRBJ1-3 and V is TRBV19; possibly TRBD1 for D (6 bases). Germline V gene lookup returns CDR1 LNHDA and CDR2 SQIVND (reference sequence). This CDR3 has 15 amino acids. Deletions cut 3 bases from V and 1 base from J, with 10 bases between. The DNA for the CDR3 is TGTGCCAGTAGTATGGGGCAGGGGTCTGGAAACACCATATATTTT. This translates into CASSMGQGSGNTIYF.

This chain joins TRBV20-1 and TRBJ2-3, with D uncertain. The V and J ends lost 0 bases and 6 bases respectively, with 7 bases between them. Germline V gene sequence: CDR1 DFQATT, CDR2 SNEGSKA (reference sequence). The CDR3 has 12 amino acids. Written as DNA, the CDR3 is TGCAGTGCTAGAGATTTTTTGGATACGCAGTATTTT. This codes for CSARDFLDTQYF.

In its sample, this clonotype was seen a few times. The chain combines TRBV20-1 with TRBJ2-3; D gene uncertain. The V gene's germline CDR1 is DFQATT and CDR2 SNEGSKA (reference sequence). The CDR3 consists of 13 residues. V was pared by 6 bases and J by 1 base, with 11 bases between. This CDR3 is CSATDIRTDTQYF. CDR3 DNA sequence: TGCAGTGCCACCGACATTCGCACAGATACGCAGTATTTT.

This clonotype was observed a handful of times. This rearrangement joins TRBV5-8 to TRBJ2-7; 14 bases align to TRBD2. The length of the CDR3 is 17 residues. V was pared by 1 base and J by 0 bases, with 3 bases of the junction left unmatched. Germline V CDR1 and CDR2: SGHTS, YDEGEE. CDR3 nucleotide sequence: TGTGCCAGCAGCTTGAGGACTAGCGGGAGGAGCTCCTACGAGCAGTACTTC. Its translation is CASSLRTSGRSSYEQYF.

This clonotype turned up a few times. The genes are TRBV7-2 and TRBJ2-7, with 8 bases matching TRBD1. The V segment lost 5 bases and the J segment 1 base; nucleotides outside the gene matches: 16. The CDR3 loop spans 18 amino acids. Germline CDR1 reads SGHTA; CDR2 reads FQGNSA. CDR3 amino acids: CASSRRTGWLDSSYEQYF. The DNA of the CDR3 is TGTGCCAGCAGCCGCCGGACAGGGTGGCTAGATAGTTCCTACGAGCAGTACTTC.

The chain combines TRBV18 with TRBJ2-3; D is possibly TRBD2 (6 bases). The CDR3 is 15 residues long. Germline CDR1 KGHSH, CDR2 LQKENI. V was trimmed by 1 base and J by 0 bases, leaving 8 bases between them. CDR3 region: CASSPLAASTDTQYF. The CDR3 region has the DNA TGTGCCAGCTCACCACTAGCGGCGAGCACAGATACGCAGTATTTT.

The chain is built from TRBV9 and TRBJ2-5; the D is unclear. The germline gives CDR1 SGDLS, CDR2 YYNGEE. The V gene lost 0 bases and the J gene lost 5 bases, with 5 bases spanning the gap. The CDR3 runs 12 residues. The CDR3 sequence: CASSVDMETQYF. In DNA form, the CDR3 reads TGTGCCAGCAGCGTAGATATGGAGACCCAGTACTTC.

This clonotype was seen a few times. This chain connects TRBV20-1 to TRBJ2-1; TRBD2 matches 8 bases. The CDR3 is made up of 17 amino acids. The ends lost 3 bases at V and 0 bases at J; junction bases unmatched: 10. From germline, CDR1 is DFQATT and CDR2 SNEGSKA (reference sequence). CDR3 amino acids: CSASPMGTRSSYNEQFF. The CDR3 region has the DNA TGCAGTGCTAGTCCAATGGGGACTAGAAGCTCCTACAATGAGCAGTTCTTC.

The chain carries TRBV20-1 and TRBJ2-7; D perhaps matches TRBD2 (5 bases). Between the trimmed V and J ends, which lost 1 base and 2 bases, there was a span of 15 bases. This CDR3 is built from 15 residues. Looked up from germline, CDR1 is DFQATT and CDR2 is SNEGSKA (reference sequence). The chain's CDR3 is CSARGPASQTYEQYF. Written as DNA, the CDR3 is TGCAGTGCTAGAGGGCCTGCTAGCCAGACCTACGAGCAGTACTTC.

Only one count was recorded for this clonotype. The gene calls are TRBV5-6 and TRBJ2-7, with TRBD2 matching 7 bases. The germline CDR1 and CDR2 sequences are SGHDT and YYEEEE. The CDR3 length is 14 residues. Germline trimming cut 1 base from V and 3 bases from J; bases unmatched to any gene: 4. The CDR3 region has the DNA TGTGCCAGCAGCTTGACTAGCGCCGTCTACGAGCAGTACTTC. Amino acids: CASSLTSAVYEQYF.

V usage is TRBV7-6 and J usage is TRBJ2-7; 8 nucleotides agree with TRBD2. This CDR3 comprises 18 residues. The germline V gene has CDR1 SGHVS and CDR2 FNYEAQ. The V segment lost 5 bases and the J segment 0 bases; nucleotides outside the gene matches: 15. CDR3 DNA: TGTGCCAGCAGCCATTCGCCCGGGGGGGGAGGTAGCTCCTACGAGCAGTACTTC. Its protein is CASSHSPGGGGSSYEQYF. Together with reference TRBV7-6 and TRBJ2-7, the CDR3 gives the full variable domain: GAGVSQSPRYKVTKRGQDVALRCDPISGHVSLYWYRQALGQGPEFLTYFNYEAQQDKSGLPNDRFSAERPEGSISTLTIQRTEQRDSAMYRCASSHSPGGGGSSYEQYFGPGTRLTVT.

V gene TRBV10-3 combines with J gene TRBJ2-3; TRBD1 is a possible D gene (5 bases). The CDR3 is 14 amino acids. V lost 8 bases and J 2 bases, leaving 14 bases between the germline ends. CDR1 ENHRY and CDR2 SYGVKD come from the germline V gene. Written as DNA, the CDR3 is TGTGCCATCGGGGCCGGTGACCCCACAGATACGCAGTATTTT. Translation gives CAIGAGDPTDTQYF.

V is TRBV12-3 or TRBV12-4 and J is TRBJ2-5; a possible D gene is TRBD2 (6 bases). V dropped 5 bases and J dropped 11 bases, with 24 bases sitting between them. The CDR3 is 15 amino acids. The CDR3 region is CASSPVGTAFDEQYF. The DNA for the CDR3 is TGTGCCAGCAGTCCAGTAGGGACTGCCTTCGATGAGCAGTACTTC.

Turning to this clonotype: One end of the junction does not line up with germline, which may come from a read error. The chain carries TRBV9 and TRBJ2-1, with D perhaps matching TRBD1 (5 bases). Germline values: CDR1 SGDLS, CDR2 YYNGEE. The CDR3 runs to 15 residues. The CDR3 nucleotides are TGTGCCAGCAGCGTGGGGCAGGGTGGCTACGATGAGCAGTTCTTC. Translating gives CASSVGQGGYDEQFF.

V is TRBV24-1 and J is TRBJ2-1, with 11 bases that match TRBD2. CDR3 length: 16 amino acids. V lost 3 bases, J lost 5 bases, and 5 bases stayed unmatched. The germline gives CDR1 KGHDR, CDR2 SFDVKD. CDR3 bases: TGTGCCACCAGTGATAGGACTAGCGGGCGGAACAATGAGCAGTTCTTC. As protein: CATSDRTSGRNNEQFF.

The rearrangement uses TRBV4-2 and TRBJ2-4; unclear D gene. The end of the DNA aligns better with TRBJ2-7, so the J call may be wrong. This CDR3 contains 15 residues. Germline CDR1 is LGHNA and CDR2 is YNFKEQ. The CDR3 protein is CASSQVEWGIYEQYF. The DNA for the CDR3 is TGTGCCAGCAGCCAAGTAGAGTGGGGAATCTACGAGCAGTACTTC.